The clone carrying this TCR beta chain appeared a few times. The source of the sample is a study of identical twins. This CDR3 region has 15 residues. Trimming stripped 2 bases from V and 4 bases from J, with 11 bases between. It was template switching that added a universal primer site, and there were unique molecular identifiers on the cDNA. TCRdb called the 5' RACE reads again in MiXCR, with one record for every CDR3 protein. Here the sample spans hundreds of thousands of distinct CDR3 sequences, approximately 13% being singletons. Another study also made use of these data, one on yellow fever vaccine responses in identical twins. That paper adds: Twins reportedly appeared to share part of their vaccine T cell response while keeping part individual.

The receptor was isolated from a woman under 30 in good health. The chain employs TRBV12-3 or TRBV12-4 and TRBJ2-2; D ambiguous. Sequencing was performed on PBMCs. The CDR3 protein is CASSLWAPGTGELFF. CDR3 bases: TGTGCCAGCAGTTTATGGGCCCCGGGCACCGGGGAGCTGTTTTTT.